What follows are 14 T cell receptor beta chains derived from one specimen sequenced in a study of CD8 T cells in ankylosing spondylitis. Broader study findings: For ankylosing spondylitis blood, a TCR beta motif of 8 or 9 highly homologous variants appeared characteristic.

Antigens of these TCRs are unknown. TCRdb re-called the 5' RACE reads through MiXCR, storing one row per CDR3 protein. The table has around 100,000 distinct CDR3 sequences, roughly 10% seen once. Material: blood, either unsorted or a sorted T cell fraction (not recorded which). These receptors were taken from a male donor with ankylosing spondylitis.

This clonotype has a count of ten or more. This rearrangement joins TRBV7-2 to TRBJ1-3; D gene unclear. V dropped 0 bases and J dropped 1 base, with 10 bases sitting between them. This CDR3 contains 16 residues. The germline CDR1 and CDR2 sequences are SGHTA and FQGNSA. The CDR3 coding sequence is TGTGCCAGCAGCTTAGCGCCTTGGAGTTCTGGAAACACCATATATTTT. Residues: CASSLAPWSSGNTIYF.

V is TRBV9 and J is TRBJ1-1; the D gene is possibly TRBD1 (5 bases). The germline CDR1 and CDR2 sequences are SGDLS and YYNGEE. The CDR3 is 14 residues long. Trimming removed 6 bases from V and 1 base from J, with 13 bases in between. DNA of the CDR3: TGTGCCAGCAACCAGGGATGGGGGAACACTGAAGCTTTCTTT. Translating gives CASNQGWGNTEAFF.

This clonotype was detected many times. The CDR3 DNA follows: TGTGCCTGGAACTGGGGGACTGGGGCCCAGTACTTC. This codes for CAWNWGTGAQYF. The chain carries TRBV30 and TRBJ2-5, with a weak D call TRBD2 (6 bases). The CDR3 has 12 amino acids. Per germline, CDR1 GTSNPN and CDR2 SVGIG (reference sequence). Deletions cut 4 bases from V and 9 bases from J, with 15 bases between.

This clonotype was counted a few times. This CDR3 is CATGTGNQPQHF. The CDR3 nucleotides read TGTGCCACCGGGACAGGGAATCAGCCCCAGCATTTT. The chain is built from TRBV27 and TRBJ1-5, with TRBD1 matching over 9 bases. V lost 10 bases, J lost 4 bases, and 2 bases stayed unmatched. The CDR3 is made up of 12 amino acids. CDR1 is MNHEY, CDR2 SMNVEV, per germline (reference sequence).

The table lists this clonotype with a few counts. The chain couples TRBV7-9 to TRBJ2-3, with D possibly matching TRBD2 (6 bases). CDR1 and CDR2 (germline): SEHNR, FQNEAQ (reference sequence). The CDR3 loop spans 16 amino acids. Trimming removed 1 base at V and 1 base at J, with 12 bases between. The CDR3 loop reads CASSLVGSGGTDTQYF. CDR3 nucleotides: TGTGCCAGCAGCTTAGTCGGTAGCGGAGGCACAGATACGCAGTATTTT.

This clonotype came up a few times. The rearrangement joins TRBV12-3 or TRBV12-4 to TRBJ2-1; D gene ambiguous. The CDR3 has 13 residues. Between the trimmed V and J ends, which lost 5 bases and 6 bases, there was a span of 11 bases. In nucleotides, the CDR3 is TGTGCCAGCAGTCCCCTTCGCATCAATGAGCAGTTCTTC. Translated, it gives CASSPLRINEQFF.

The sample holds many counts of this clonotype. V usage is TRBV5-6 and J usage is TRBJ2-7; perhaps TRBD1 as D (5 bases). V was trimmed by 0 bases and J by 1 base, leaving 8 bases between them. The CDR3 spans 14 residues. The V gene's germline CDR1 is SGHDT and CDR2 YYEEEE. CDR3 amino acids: CASSLADSSYEQYV. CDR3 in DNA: TGTGCCAGCAGCTTGGCCGACAGTTCCTACGAGCAGTACGTC.

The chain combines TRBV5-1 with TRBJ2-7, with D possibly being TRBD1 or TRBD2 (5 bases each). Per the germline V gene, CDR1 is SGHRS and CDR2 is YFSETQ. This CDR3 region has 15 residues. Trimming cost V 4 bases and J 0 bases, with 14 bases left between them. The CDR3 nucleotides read TGCGCCAGCAGCGGTGCCGCAGGGAGCTCCTACGAGCAGTACTTC. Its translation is CASSGAAGSSYEQYF.

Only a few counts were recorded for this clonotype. CDR3 region: CASSPILGGSSYNEQFF. CDR3 nucleotides: TGTGCCAGCAGTCCCATCCTGGGCGGGAGCTCCTACAATGAGCAGTTCTTC. The V gene is TRBV12-3 or TRBV12-4, the J gene TRBJ2-1; TRBD2 matches 7 bases. V was clipped by 5 bases and J by 0 bases; unmatched bases: 10. The CDR3 spans 17 residues.

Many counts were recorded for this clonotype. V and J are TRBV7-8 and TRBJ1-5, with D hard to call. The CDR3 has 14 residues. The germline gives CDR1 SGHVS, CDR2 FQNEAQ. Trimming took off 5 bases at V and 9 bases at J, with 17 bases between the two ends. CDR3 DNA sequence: TGTGCCAGCAGCCCGGACTGGTCCTTGAGGCCCCAGCATTTT. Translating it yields CASSPDWSLRPQHF.

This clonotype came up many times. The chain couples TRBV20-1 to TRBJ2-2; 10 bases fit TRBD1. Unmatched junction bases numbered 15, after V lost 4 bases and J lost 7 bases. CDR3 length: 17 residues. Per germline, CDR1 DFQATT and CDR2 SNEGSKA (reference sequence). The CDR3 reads CSAKGTGAPTLIGELFF. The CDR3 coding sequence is TGCAGTGCTAAAGGGACAGGGGCCCCGACCCTGATCGGGGAGCTGTTTTTT.

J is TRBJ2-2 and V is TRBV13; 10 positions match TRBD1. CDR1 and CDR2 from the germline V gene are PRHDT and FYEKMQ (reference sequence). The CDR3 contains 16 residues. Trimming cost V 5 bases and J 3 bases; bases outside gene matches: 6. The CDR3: CASSLPGQGYTGELFF. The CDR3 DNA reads TGTGCCAGCAGCCTACCGGGACAGGGGTACACCGGGGAGCTGTTTTTT.

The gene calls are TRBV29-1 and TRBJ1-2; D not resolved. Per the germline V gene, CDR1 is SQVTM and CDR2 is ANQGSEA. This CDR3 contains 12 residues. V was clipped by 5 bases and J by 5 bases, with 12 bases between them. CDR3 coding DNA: TGCAGCGTTCGCCCGAACCAATATGGCTACACCTTC. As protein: CSVRPNQYGYTF.

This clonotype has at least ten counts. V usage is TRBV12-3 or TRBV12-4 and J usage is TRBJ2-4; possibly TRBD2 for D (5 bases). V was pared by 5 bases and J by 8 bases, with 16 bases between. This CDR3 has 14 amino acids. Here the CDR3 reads CASSASGSRDIQYF. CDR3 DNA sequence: TGTGCCAGCAGTGCCTCCGGGTCGAGGGACATTCAGTACTTC.